Listed here are 25 T cell receptor beta chains from one sample, sequenced in a study of blood T cell repertoires in COVID-19. Profiled with immunoSEQ multiplex PCR; TCRdb holds only in-frame clones, not every one. The sample yields roughly 300,000 clones, approximately 89% seen once. The specimen sequenced was peripheral blood. The receptors here all came from a woman in her fifties or sixties who had recovered from COVID-19.

This clone was seen a handful of times. The chain is built from TRBV10-2 and TRBJ1-1; 8 bases are shared with TRBD1. Germline V gene lookup returns CDR1 WSHSY and CDR2 SAAADI. This CDR3 region has 13 residues. The trim removed 3 bases at V and 4 bases at J, leaving 1 base unmatched. The CDR3 DNA sequence: TGCGCCAGCAGTGAACAGGGGGGCACTGAAGCTTTCTTT. It specifies CASSEQGGTEAFF.

This clone was detected only once. This chain links TRBV7-3 with TRBJ2-1, with unresolved D. Trimming cost V 3 bases and J 5 bases, with 11 bases left between them. This CDR3 spans 14 amino acids. Germline V gene sequence: CDR1 SGHTA, CDR2 FQGTGA. CDR3 sequence: CASSLAVLDNEQFF. Here the CDR3 DNA reads TGTGCCAGCAGCTTGGCGGTATTGGACAATGAGCAGTTCTTC.

The chain recombines TRBV5-4 with TRBJ2-2; TRBD2 matches at 8 bases. V shed 0 bases and J 7 bases; nucleotides not matched to a gene: 8. Germline CDR1 reads SGHNT; CDR2 reads YYREEE (reference sequence). This CDR3 contains 16 residues. CDR3 sequence reads: CASSLGSGVFGGELFF. For the CDR3, the DNA is TGTGCCAGCAGCTTGGGTAGCGGGGTGTTTGGCGGGGAGCTGTTTTTT.

This chain connects TRBV5-5 to TRBJ2-1, with 7 bases that match TRBD2. Per the germline V gene, CDR1 is SGHKS and CDR2 is YYEKEE (reference sequence). V shed 2 bases and J 9 bases; nucleotides not matched to a gene: 11. This CDR3 is 15 amino acids long. In DNA form, the CDR3 reads TGTGCCAGCAGCTTCTCCCCTGGGGGGGTAGGTGAGCAGTTCTTC. Translation: CASSFSPGGVGEQFF.

The chain employs TRBV6-2 or TRBV6-3 and TRBJ2-1, with 8 bases identical to TRBD2. V shed 6 bases and J 1 base; nucleotides not matched to a gene: 5. This CDR3 contains 15 residues. Germline V gene lookup returns CDR1 MNHEY and CDR2 SVGEGT. The CDR3 sequence is CASSVSGGSYNEQFF. The CDR3 bases are TGTGCCAGCAGCGTATCGGGGGGGTCCTACAATGAGCAGTTCTTC.

This sequence joins TRBV12-3 or TRBV12-4 and TRBJ1-4, with D hard to call. The CDR3 extends over 13 amino acids. V lost 10 bases, J lost 10 bases, and 19 bases lay in between. Here the CDR3 reads CATSIGAVGKLFF. CDR3 DNA: TGTGCCACCTCCATTGGAGCAGTTGGAAAACTGTTTTTT.

The chain links TRBV7-8 to TRBJ1-1; D uncertain. CDR1 is SGHVS, CDR2 FQNEAQ, per germline. Trimming left V 0 bases short and J 1 base short, with 9 bases between. The CDR3 is 15 amino acids. The CDR3 reads CASSLALAGNTEAFF. CDR3 bases: TGTGCCAGCAGCTTAGCCCTCGCCGGGAACACTGAAGCTTTCTTT.

V and J are TRBV9 and TRBJ1-3, with D possibly TRBD1 on 6 matching bases. In germline, CDR1 is SGDLS, CDR2 YYNGEE. This CDR3 spans 16 amino acids. The V end lost 0 bases, the J end lost 3 bases, and 13 bases lay between the germline ends. CDR3 bases: TGTGCCAGCAGCGTAGCTGGGGGCGTCGGTGGAAACACCATATATTTT. Its protein is CASSVAGGVGGNTIYF.

V usage is TRBV30 and J usage is TRBJ1-2; D perhaps matches TRBD1 (5 bases). Germline CDR1 is GTSNPN and CDR2 is SVGIG (reference sequence). The CDR3 is 12 amino acids. Trimming cost V 5 bases and J 1 base, with 8 bases left between them. The CDR3 DNA follows: TGTGCCTGGGTACAGGATAACTATGGCTACACCTTC. Amino acid sequence: CAWVQDNYGYTF.

V and J are TRBV7-2 and TRBJ2-2, with D possibly TRBD2 on 7 matching bases. CDR1 and CDR2 from the germline V gene are SGHTA and FQGNSA. The CDR3 has 16 residues. The ends were cut back, 2 bases at V and 4 bases at J, with 14 bases in the middle. CDR3 coding DNA: TGTGCCAGCAGCTTACAGGAGGGGGGGCGCACCGGGGAGCTGTTTTTT. Translated: CASSLQEGGRTGELFF.

In regard to this clone: The same CDR3 is also encoded by other DNA sequences in this sample. This rearrangement joins TRBV4-1 to TRBJ2-3; 7 positions agree with TRBD1. The germline V gene has CDR1 MGHRA and CDR2 YSYEKL. The J segment lost 0 bases and the V segment lost 3 bases, leaving 3 bases of the junction unmatched. There are 15 residues in the CDR3. Here the CDR3 reads CASSHSGQSTDTQYF. CDR3 nucleotides: TGCGCCAGCAGCCACTCGGGACAGAGCACAGATACGCAGTATTTT.

The chain links TRBV10-2 to TRBJ1-1, with D perhaps TRBD1 (6 bases). V shed 4 bases and J shed 1 base, with 10 bases lying between them. The CDR3 extends over 14 amino acids. Per germline, CDR1 WSHSY and CDR2 SAAADI. The CDR3 is CASSGTEKNTEAFF. In DNA, the CDR3 is TGCGCCAGCAGTGGGACAGAAAAGAACACTGAAGCTTTCTTT.

J is TRBJ2-2 and V is TRBV24-1; D call uncertain. In germline, CDR1 is KGHDR, CDR2 SFDVKD. With 3 bases removed from V and 5 bases from J, the gap between germline ends came to 6 bases. This CDR3 is 13 amino acids long. This CDR3 reads CATSDDLTGELFF. The CDR3 DNA follows: TGTGCCACCAGTGATGACTTGACCGGGGAGCTGTTTTTT.

This clone is a singleton in its sample. The gene calls are TRBV4-3 and TRBJ2-5; D remains ambiguous. The V gene lost 0 bases and the J gene lost 4 bases, with 12 bases spanning the gap. This CDR3 has 15 amino acids. The germline CDR1 and CDR2 sequences are LGHNA and YSLEER. CDR3 bases: TGCGCCAGCAGCCAAGATGCGAGGCGCCCAGAGACCCAGTACTTC. Its translation is CASSQDARRPETQYF.

The V and J genes are TRBV2 and TRBJ2-5; TRBD2 matches 7 bases. V was clipped by 10 bases and J by 5 bases; unmatched bases: 7. Germline V gene data show CDR1 as SNHLY and CDR2 as FYNNEI. The CDR3 runs to 12 residues. This CDR3 is CATGTSVETQYF. In nucleotides, the CDR3 is TGTGCCACCGGCACTAGCGTGGAGACCCAGTACTTC.

The chain employs TRBV5-1 and TRBJ2-3; TRBD1 agrees at 7 bases. V was clipped by 0 bases and J by 4 bases; unmatched bases: 8. Germline lookup yields CDR1 SGHRS and CDR2 YFSETQ. The CDR3 has 16 amino acids. The CDR3 DNA follows: TGCGCCAGCAGCTTGGGGCCCTCGAGGGGGCCAGATACGCAGTATTTT. Translated: CASSLGPSRGPDTQYF.

V and J are TRBV30 and TRBJ2-1; a weak D match, TRBD2 (5 bases). The V end was cut by 2 bases, the J end by 9 bases, with 17 bases between. Germline CDR1 reads GTSNPN; CDR2 reads SVGIG (reference sequence). This CDR3 is 14 amino acids long. CDR3 nucleotides: TGTGCCTGGAGTTACGGGGTTCCTGGCGGTGAGCAGTTCTTC. This translates into CAWSYGVPGGEQFF.

The rearrangement joins TRBV19 to TRBJ2-7; 7 bases align to TRBD1. CDR1 and CDR2 (germline): LNHDA, SQIVND (reference sequence). The junction had 11 bases not matched to a gene; V was cut back by 6 bases and J by 6 bases. This CDR3 contains 14 residues. CDR3 sequence: CASRPSGQFSEQYF. The CDR3, as DNA: TGTGCCAGTAGGCCCTCGGGACAGTTCTCCGAGCAGTACTTC.

V gene TRBV19 combines with J gene TRBJ2-7; tentatively, D is TRBD1 (6 bases). Germline V gives CDR1 LNHDA, CDR2 SQIVND (reference sequence). The ends were cut back, 3 bases at V and 0 bases at J, with 15 bases in the middle. The CDR3 has 16 amino acids. CDR3: CASSMTTRDTSYEQYF. CDR3 nucleotide sequence: TGTGCCAGTAGTATGACGACCCGGGACACCTCCTACGAGCAGTACTTC.

The V call is TRBV9, the J call TRBJ2-2, with a weak D call TRBD2 (5 bases). From germline, CDR1 is SGDLS and CDR2 YYNGEE. This CDR3 contains 16 residues. Trimming shortened V by 7 bases and J by 4 bases, and 20 bases separated the two germline ends. CDR3 in amino acids: CASERRLAEGTGELFF. The DNA for the CDR3 is TGTGCCAGCGAGCGTAGATTAGCTGAGGGCACCGGGGAGCTGTTTTTT. Using reference TRBV9 and TRBJ2-2 for the parts outside the CDR3, the full variable domain is DSGVTQTPKHLITATGQRVTLRCSPRSGDLSVYWYQQSLDQGLQFLIQYYNGEERAKGNILERFSAQQFPDLHSELNLSSLELGDSALYFCASERRLAEGTGELFFGEGSRLTVL.

This clone has a single count. This rearrangement joins TRBV4-1 to TRBJ1-2; D gene unclear. Germline CDR1 is MGHRA and CDR2 is YSYEKL. CDR3 length: 14 residues. V was cut by 1 base and J by 4 bases, with 10 bases left in between. CDR3 sequence reads: CASSQVLTAYGYTF. DNA for the CDR3: TGCGCCAGCAGCCAAGTTCTCACAGCCTATGGCTACACCTTC.

The V call is TRBV7-3, the J call TRBJ1-1, with D tentatively TRBD1 (6 bases). Germline V gene sequence: CDR1 SGHTA, CDR2 FQGTGA. Deletions cut 5 bases from V and 5 bases from J, with 18 bases between. The length of the CDR3 is 15 residues. The CDR3 sequence is CASSQRLGTPTEAFF. CDR3 coding DNA: TGTGCCAGCAGCCAGAGACTCGGGACACCTACTGAAGCTTTCTTT.

This clone is a singleton in its sample. This chain joins TRBV6-5 and TRBJ1-4; maybe TRBD1 (5 bases). V was shortened by 5 bases and J by 3 bases, with 13 bases between the two germline ends. CDR1 and CDR2 from the germline V gene are MNHEY and SVGAGI. This CDR3 comprises 15 residues. DNA for the CDR3: TGTGCCAGCAGTCAAAATCCGGGGGCTAATGAAAAACTGTTTTTT. Translating gives CASSQNPGANEKLFF.

The chain uses TRBV5-1 and TRBJ1-4; D is unclear. Germline V gene data show CDR1 as SGHRS and CDR2 as YFSETQ. The CDR3 loop spans 13 amino acids. Trimming pared 4 bases from V and 4 bases from J, leaving 8 bases between. The CDR3 bases are TGCGCCAGCAGCCGGCGGAATAATGAAAAACTGTTTTTT. This sequence encodes CASSRRNNEKLFF.

This clone appeared a single time. V gene TRBV20-1 combines with J gene TRBJ2-3, with D unclear. Germline V gives CDR1 DFQATT, CDR2 SNEGSKA (reference sequence). V was trimmed by 3 bases and J by 0 bases, leaving 7 bases between them. CDR3 length: 13 amino acids. CDR3: CSASPGSTDTQYF. CDR3 nucleotide sequence: TGCAGTGCTAGTCCCGGGAGCACAGATACGCAGTATTTT.